A selection of T cell receptor beta chains follows, all from one sample in a study of T cell responses to AZD1222 COVID-19 vaccine. TCRdb keeps only in-frame clones here, not all; method: immunoSEQ multiplex PCR. The table records nearly 200,000 clones, approximately 93% of them present only once. Sequencing was performed on peripheral blood, taken 28 days after the second AZD1222 dose. The receptors shown here come from an adult who received the AZD1222 COVID-19 vaccine. The CDR3 runs from the conserved cysteine through the conserved F or W. D genes are given only for firm matches.

>NA|TRBJ1-1|14|TRBV29-1
CSVEDPHLNTEAFF
TGCAGCGTTGAAGATCCCCATCTGAACACTGAAGCTTTCTTT
>NA|TRBJ1-3|13|TRBV10-3
CAIVGSSGNTIYF
TGTGCCATAGTGGGGAGCTCTGGAAACACCATATATTTT
>NA|TRBJ1-1|14|TRBV29-1
CSGALRENGAEAFF
TGCAGCGGGGCCCTCAGGGAGAACGGTGCTGAAGCTTTCTTT
>NA|TRBJ2-7|11|TRBV29-1
CSAEQSYEQYF
TGCAGCGCTGAACAGAGCTACGAGCAGTACTTC
>NA|TRBJ2-5|14|TRBV3-1/TRBV3-2
CASSHLGQQETQYF
TGTGCCAGCAGCCACCTGGGACAACAAGAGACCCAGTACTTC
>NA|TRBJ1-2|16|TRBV2
CASIAPGRLGSDGYTF
TGTGCCAGCATAGCGCCAGGTCGCTTGGGATCGGATGGCTACACCTTC
>NA|TRBJ2-1|11|TRBV2
CASSEMEEQFF
TGTGCCAGCAGTGAAATGGAGGAGCAGTTCTTC
>NA|TRBJ2-7|16|TRBV14
CASSQKGPRSSYEQYF
TGTGCCAGCAGCCAAAAGGGACCCAGGAGCTCCTACGAGCAGTACTTC
>NA|TRBJ2-1|15|TRBV9
CASSEGLGPYNEQFF
TGTGCCAGCAGCGAGGGACTGGGGCCCTACAATGAGCAGTTCTTC
>NA|TRBJ2-2|15|TRBV2
CASILQGINTGELFF
TGTGCCAGCATCCTACAGGGAATTAACACCGGGGAGCTGTTTTTT
>NA|TRBJ1-2|12|TRBV12-3/TRBV12-4
CASSPLGRGYTF
TGTGCCAGCAGTCCGCTTGGGCGTGGCTACACCTTC